This T cell receptor (beta chain) was obtained from a study of T-cell memory formation after mild COVID-19. Across the whole study: Clusters of TCRs were largely donor specific. Study-level findings and limits: Nothing confirmed that second-wave clones peaking on day 37 were specific for SARS-CoV-2. Contracting CD4+ clones lay largely in CM and EM, with CD8+ ones residing in EMRA.

This CDR3 has 15 residues. V lost 0 bases, J lost 5 bases, and 13 bases lay in between. The germline V gene encodes CDR1 SEHNR and CDR2 FQNEAQ (reference sequence). This clonotype came up many times. What it binds is unknown. The TCR alpha and TCR beta cDNA libraries, bearing sample barcodes and UMIs, were generated by 5'RACE using constant-segment primers. TCRdb used MiXCR to reprocess the 5' RACE reads, holding one entry per CDR3 protein. Of about 200,000 distinct CDR3 sequences listed, 9.5% are singletons. The clonotype comes from a man aged 18 to 35 who had mild COVID-19 (a few samples of this study predate the infection). Cell type and time point are not known. The V gene is TRBV7-9, the J gene TRBJ2-5; D gene unclear. The sample taken for sequencing was PBMCs or a T cell subset sorted from them (not recorded which). In nucleotides, the CDR3 is TGTGCCAGCAGCTTAGCAGCAGGTTTGTTGGAGACCCAGTACTTC. This codes for CASSLAAGLLETQYF.